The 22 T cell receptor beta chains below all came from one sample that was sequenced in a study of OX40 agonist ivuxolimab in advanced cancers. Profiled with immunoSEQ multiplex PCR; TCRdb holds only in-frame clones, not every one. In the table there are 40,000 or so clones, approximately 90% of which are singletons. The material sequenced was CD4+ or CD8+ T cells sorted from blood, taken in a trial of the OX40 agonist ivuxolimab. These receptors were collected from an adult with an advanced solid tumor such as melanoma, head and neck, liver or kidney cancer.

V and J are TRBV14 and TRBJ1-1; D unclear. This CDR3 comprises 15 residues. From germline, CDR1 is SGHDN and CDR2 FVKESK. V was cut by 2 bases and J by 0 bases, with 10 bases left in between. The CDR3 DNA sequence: TGTGCCAGCAGCCAACAGAGTTTGGTGAACACTGAAGCTTTCTTT. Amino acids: CASSQQSLVNTEAFF.

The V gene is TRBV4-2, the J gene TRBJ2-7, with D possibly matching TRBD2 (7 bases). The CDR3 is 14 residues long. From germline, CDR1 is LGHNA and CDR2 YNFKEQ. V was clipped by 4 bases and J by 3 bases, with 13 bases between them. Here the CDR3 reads CASSLGGDNYEQYF. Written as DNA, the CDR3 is TGTGCCAGCAGCCTGGGGGGGGACAACTACGAGCAGTACTTC.

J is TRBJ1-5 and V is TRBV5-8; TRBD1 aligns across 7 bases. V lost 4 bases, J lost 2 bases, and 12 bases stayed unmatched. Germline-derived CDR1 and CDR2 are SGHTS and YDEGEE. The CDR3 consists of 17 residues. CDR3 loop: CASSPRTGSYGNQPQHF. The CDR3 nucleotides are TGTGCCAGCAGCCCGAGGACAGGATCATATGGCAATCAGCCCCAGCATTTT. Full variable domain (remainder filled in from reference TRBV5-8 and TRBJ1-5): EAGVTQSPTHLIKTRGQQATLRCSPISGHTSVYWYQQALGLGLQFLLWYDEGEERNRGNFPPRFSGRQFPNYSSELNVNALELEDSALYLCASSPRTGSYGNQPQHFGDGTRLSIL.

The CDR3: CASTPQPLNSGNTIYF. DNA for the CDR3: TGTGCCAGCACCCCCCAGCCCTTGAACTCTGGAAACACCATATATTTT. This chain links TRBV6-6 with TRBJ1-3; D gene ambiguous. The CDR3 extends over 16 amino acids. Germline loops: CDR1 MNHNY, CDR2 SVGAGI (reference sequence). V lost 7 bases and J 0 bases, leaving 16 bases between the germline ends.

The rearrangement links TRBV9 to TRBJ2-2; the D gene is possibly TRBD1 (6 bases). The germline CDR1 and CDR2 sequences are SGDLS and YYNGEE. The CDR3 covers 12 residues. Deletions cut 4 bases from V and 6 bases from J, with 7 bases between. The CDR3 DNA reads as TGTGCCAGCAGCCCAGGGGCCGGGGAGCTGTTTTTT. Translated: CASSPGAGELFF.

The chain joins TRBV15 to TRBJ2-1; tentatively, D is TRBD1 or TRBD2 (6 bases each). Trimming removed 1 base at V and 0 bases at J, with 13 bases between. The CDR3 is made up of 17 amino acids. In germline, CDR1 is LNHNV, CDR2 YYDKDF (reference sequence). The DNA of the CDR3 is TGTGCCACCAGCAGAGTTGGGGGGCTCAGCTCCTACAATGAGCAGTTCTTC. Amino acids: CATSRVGGLSSYNEQFF.

The CDR3 is CASSETVYYEQYF. The CDR3 nucleotides are TGTGCCAGCAGTGAAACAGTCTACTACGAGCAGTACTTC. V gene TRBV6-1 combines with J gene TRBJ2-7; D gene unclear. The CDR3 runs to 13 residues. Germline loops: CDR1 MNHNS, CDR2 SASEGT. V shed 2 bases and J shed 3 bases, with 8 bases lying between them.

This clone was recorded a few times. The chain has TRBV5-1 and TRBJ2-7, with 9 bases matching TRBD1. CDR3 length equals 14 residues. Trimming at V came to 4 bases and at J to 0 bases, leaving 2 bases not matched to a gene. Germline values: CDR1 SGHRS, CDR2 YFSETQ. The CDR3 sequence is CASSRTGDSYEQYF. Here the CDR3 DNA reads TGCGCCAGCAGCCGGACAGGGGACTCCTACGAGCAGTACTTC.

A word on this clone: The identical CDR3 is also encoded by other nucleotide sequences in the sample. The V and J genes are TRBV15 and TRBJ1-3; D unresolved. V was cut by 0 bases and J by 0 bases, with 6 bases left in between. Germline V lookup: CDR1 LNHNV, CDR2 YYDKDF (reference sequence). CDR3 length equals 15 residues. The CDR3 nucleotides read TGTGCCACCAGCAGAGACAGACTCTCTGGAAACACCATATATTTT. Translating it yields CATSRDRLSGNTIYF.

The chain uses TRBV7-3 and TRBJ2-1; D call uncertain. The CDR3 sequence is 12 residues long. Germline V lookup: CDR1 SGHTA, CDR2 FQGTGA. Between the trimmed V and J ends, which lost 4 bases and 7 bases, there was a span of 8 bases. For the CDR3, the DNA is TGTGCCAGCAGCTCCGACCGTAATGAGCAGTTCTTC. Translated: CASSSDRNEQFF.

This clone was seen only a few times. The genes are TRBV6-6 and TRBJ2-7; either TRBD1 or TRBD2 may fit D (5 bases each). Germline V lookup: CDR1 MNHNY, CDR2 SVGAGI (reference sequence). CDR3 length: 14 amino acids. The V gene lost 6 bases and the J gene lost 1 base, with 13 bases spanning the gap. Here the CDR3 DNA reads TGTGCCAGCAGACCCGGGACGGTATCCTACGAGCAGTACTTC. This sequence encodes CASRPGTVSYEQYF.

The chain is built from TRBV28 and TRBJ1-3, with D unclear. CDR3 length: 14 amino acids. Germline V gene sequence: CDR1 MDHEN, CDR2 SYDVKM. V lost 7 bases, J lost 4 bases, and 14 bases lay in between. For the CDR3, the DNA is TGTGCCAGCATCAACCGGGAGGCGGGAAACACCATATATTTT. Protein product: CASINREAGNTIYF. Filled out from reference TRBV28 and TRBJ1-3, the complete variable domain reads DVKVTQSSRYLVKRTGEKVFLECVQDMDHENMFWYRQDPGLGLRLIYFSYDVKMKEKGDIPEGYSVSREKKERFSLILESASTNQTSMYLCASINREAGNTIYFGEGSWLTVV.

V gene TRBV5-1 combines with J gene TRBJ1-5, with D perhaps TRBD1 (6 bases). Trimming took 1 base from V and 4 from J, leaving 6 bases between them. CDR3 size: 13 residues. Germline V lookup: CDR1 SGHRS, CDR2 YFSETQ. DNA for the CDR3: TGCGCCAGCAGCTTGACAGGGAATCAGCCCCAGCATTTT. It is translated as CASSLTGNQPQHF.

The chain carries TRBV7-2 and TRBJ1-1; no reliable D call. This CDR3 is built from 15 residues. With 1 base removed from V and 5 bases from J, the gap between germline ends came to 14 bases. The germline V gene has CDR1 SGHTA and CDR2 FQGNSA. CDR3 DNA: TGTGCCAGCAGCTTAGGGGTTGGAGGGCGAACTGAAGCTTTCTTT. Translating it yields CASSLGVGGRTEAFF.

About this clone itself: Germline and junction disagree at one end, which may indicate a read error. CDR3 bases: TGTGCCAGCAGGGAAGCCGGGACTAGCGGGGGTAATGAGCAGTTCTTC. Translated, it gives CASREAGTSGGNEQFF. The rearrangement joins TRBV6-1 to TRBJ2-1; 14 positions match TRBD2. The CDR3 sequence is 16 residues long. CDR1 and CDR2 (germline): MNHNS, SASEGT.

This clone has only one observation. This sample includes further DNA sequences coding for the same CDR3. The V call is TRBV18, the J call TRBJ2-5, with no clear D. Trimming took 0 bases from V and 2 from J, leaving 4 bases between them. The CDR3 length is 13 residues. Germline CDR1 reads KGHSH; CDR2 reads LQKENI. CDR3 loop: CASSPPGQETQYF. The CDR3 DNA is TGTGCCAGCTCACCACCAGGGCAAGAGACCCAGTACTTC.

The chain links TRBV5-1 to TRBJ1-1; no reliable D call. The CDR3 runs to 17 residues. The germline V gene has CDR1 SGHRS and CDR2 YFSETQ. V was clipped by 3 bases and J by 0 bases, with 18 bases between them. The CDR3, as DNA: TGCGCCAGCAGCTCCAGTGCCCAGGACGGCATGAACACTGAAGCTTTCTTT. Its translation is CASSSSAQDGMNTEAFF.

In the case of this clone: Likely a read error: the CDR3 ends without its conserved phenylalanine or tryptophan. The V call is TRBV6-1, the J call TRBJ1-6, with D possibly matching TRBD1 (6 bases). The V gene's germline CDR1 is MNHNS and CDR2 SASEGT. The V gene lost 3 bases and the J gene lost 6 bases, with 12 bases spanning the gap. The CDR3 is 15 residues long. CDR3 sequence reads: CASSDRGFRNSPLHL. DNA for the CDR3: TGTGCCAGCAGTGACAGGGGTTTTCGTAATTCACCCCTCCACCTT.

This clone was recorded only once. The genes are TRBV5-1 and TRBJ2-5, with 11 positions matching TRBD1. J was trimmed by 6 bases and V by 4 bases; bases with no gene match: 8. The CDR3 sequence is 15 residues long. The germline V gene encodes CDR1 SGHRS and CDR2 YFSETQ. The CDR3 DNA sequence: TGCGCCAGCAGCCGAGGGACAGGGGGACGGAAGACCCAGTACTTC. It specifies CASSRGTGGRKTQYF.

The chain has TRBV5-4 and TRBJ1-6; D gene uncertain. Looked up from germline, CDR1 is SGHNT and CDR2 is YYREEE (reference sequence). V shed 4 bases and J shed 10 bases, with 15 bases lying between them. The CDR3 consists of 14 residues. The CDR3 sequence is CASSPSRAQSPLHF. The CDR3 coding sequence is TGTGCCAGCAGCCCCTCGAGGGCCCAGTCACCCCTCCACTTT. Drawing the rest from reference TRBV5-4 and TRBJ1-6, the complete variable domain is ETGVTQSPTHLIKTRGQQVTLRCSSQSGHNTVSWYQQALGQGPQFIFQYYREEENGRGNFPPRFSGLQFPNYSSELNVNALELDDSALYLCASSPSRAQSPLHFGNGTRLTVT.

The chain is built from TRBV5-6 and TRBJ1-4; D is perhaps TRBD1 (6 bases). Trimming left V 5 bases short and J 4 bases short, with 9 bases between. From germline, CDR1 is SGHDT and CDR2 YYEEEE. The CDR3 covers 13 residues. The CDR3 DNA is TGTGCCAGCAGTTACAGGGTTAATGAAAAACTGTTTTTT. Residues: CASSYRVNEKLFF. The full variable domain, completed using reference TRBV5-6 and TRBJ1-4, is DAGVTQSPTHLIKTRGQQVTLRCSPKSGHDTVSWYQQALGQGPQFIFQYYEEEERQRGNFPDRFSGHQFPNYSSELNVNALLLGDSALYLCASSYRVNEKLFFGSGTQLSVL.

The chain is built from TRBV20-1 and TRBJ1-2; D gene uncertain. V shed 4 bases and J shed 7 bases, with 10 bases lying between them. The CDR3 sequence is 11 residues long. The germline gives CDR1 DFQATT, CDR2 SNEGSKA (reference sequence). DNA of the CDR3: TGCAGTGCTACCCGGACGGGTGGCTACACCTTC. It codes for CSATRTGGYTF.